The subject of this entry is one T cell receptor beta chain. Its specific antigen is unknown. Base qualities are not recorded, but no much larger clone differs from it by a single base. This sample was included in a study of T-cell reconstitution after alpha-beta-depleted transplantation in children (dated by TCRdb to the mid-2010s). Some background on the complete study: The study quantitatively tracked T-cell immune reconstitution after TCRalphabeta/CD19-depleted allogeneic hematopoietic cell transplantation in children using TCR repertoire profiling.

CDR1 and CDR2 (ENHRY, SYGVKD) derive from the germline V gene. V is clipped by 11 bases and J by 0 bases, and the sequence between their germline boundaries is 15 bases long. From the cysteine up to the phenylalanine, the CDR3 has a length of 14 residues. CDR3 DNA is the only sequence kept; it has 42 bases, read in frame from the first base. Library preparation used PCR. Data came from an Illumina HiSeq 2500. To normalize quantification of the TCRbeta repertoire, the TCR libraries were built with molecular barcoding that relied on unique molecular identifiers. TCRdb itself trimmed the public reads at Q25 with fastp, ran MiXCR and retained productive beta chains. Rows merge per CDR3 protein into single entries with the most common DNA and genes. Across this sample there are about 230,000 distinct CDR3 sequences, with about 12% seen only once. About 2.4% of the sample rests with the top ten.

Rearrangement joined TRBV10-3 to TRBJ2-3, and perhaps TRBD2 as D gene, on 6 matching bases. This clonotype was obtained from a human donor who donated a stem cell graft to a child with acute lymphoblastic leukemia. The sample was PBMCs from the stem cell graft donor, taken from the stem cell graft. The DNA is TGTGCCTCCGGGACTGGGACTAGCACAGATACGCAGTATTTT. Its protein product is CASGTGTSTDTQYF.